The subject of this entry is one TCR beta chain. Unique molecular identifiers were used to barcode this TCRbeta library. TCRdb re-called the PCR reads with MiXCR, one entry per CDR3 protein. The table has about 400,000 distinct CDR3 sequences, about an eighth seen once. The sample is drawn from a study of T-cell reconstitution after alpha-beta-depleted transplantation in children. The CDR3 is 13 residues long. Looked up from germline, CDR1 is SGHTA and CDR2 is FQGNSA. V was clipped by 0 bases and J by 9 bases, with 9 bases between them. This TCR derives from a human donor who donated a stem cell graft to a child with Fanconi anemia. Material: PBMCs, obtained from the stem cell graft. The rearrangement joins TRBV7-2 to TRBJ1-3; unclear D gene. The DNA for the CDR3 is TGTGCCAGCAGCTTAGCAATCCTTGGCACCATATATTTT. It yields the protein CASSLAILGTIYF.